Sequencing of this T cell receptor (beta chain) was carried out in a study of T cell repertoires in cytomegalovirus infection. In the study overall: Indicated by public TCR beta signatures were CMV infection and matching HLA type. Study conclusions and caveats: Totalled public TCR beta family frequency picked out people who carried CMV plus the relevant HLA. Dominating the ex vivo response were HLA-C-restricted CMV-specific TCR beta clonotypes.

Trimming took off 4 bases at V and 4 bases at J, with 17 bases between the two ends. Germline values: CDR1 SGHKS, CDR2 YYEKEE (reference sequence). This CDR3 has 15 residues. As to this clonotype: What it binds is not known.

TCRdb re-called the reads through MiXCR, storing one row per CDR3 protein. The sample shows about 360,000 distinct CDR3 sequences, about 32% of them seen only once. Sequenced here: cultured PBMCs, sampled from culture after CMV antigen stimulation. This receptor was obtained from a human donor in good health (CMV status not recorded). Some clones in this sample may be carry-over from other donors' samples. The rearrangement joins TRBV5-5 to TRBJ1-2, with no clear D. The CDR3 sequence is CASSPQLDNSYGYTF. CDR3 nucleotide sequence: TGTGCCAGCAGCCCCCAATTGGATAACTCCTATGGCTACACCTTC. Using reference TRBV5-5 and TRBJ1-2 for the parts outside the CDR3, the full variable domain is DAGVTQSPTHLIKTRGQQVTLRCSPISGHKSVSWYQQVLGQGPQFIFQYYEKEERGRGNFPDRFSARQFPNYSSELNVNALLLGDSALYLCASSPQLDNSYGYTFGSGTRLTVV.